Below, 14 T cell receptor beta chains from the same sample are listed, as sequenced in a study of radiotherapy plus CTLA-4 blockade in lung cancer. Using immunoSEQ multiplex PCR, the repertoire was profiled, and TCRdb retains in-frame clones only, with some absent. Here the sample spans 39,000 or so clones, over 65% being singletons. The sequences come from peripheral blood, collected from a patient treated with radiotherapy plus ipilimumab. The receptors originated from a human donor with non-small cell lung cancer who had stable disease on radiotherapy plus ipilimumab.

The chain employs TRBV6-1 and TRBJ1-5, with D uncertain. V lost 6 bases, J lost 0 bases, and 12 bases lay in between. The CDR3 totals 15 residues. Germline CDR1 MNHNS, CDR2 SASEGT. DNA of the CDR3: TGTGCCAGCAGCCTAGGGCGAAATAGCAATCAGCCCCAGCATTTT. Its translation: CASSLGRNSNQPQHF.

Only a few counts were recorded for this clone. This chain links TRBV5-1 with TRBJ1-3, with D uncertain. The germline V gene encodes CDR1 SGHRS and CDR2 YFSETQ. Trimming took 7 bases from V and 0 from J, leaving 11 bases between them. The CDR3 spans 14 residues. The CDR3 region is CASRTGSSGNTIYF. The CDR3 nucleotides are TGCGCCAGCCGGACCGGTAGCTCTGGAAACACCATATATTTT.

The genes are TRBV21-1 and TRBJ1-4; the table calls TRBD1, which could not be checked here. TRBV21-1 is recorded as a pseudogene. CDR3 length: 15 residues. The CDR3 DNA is TGTGCCAGCAGCAAAGGGGGGACAGGGGTTGAAAAACTGTTTTTT. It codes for CASSKGGTGVEKLFF.

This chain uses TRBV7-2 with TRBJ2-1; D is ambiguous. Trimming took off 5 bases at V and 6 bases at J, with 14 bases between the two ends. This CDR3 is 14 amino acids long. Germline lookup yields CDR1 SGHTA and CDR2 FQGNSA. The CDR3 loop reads CASSLPRRANEQFF. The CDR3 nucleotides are TGTGCCAGCAGCCTACCCAGGAGAGCCAATGAGCAGTTCTTC.

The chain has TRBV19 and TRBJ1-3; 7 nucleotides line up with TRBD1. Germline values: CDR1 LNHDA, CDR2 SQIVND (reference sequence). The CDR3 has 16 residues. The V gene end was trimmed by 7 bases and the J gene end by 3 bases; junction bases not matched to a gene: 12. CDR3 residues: CASNKDRAVDGNTIYF. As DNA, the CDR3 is TGTGCCAGTAATAAAGACAGGGCGGTGGATGGAAACACCATATATTTT.

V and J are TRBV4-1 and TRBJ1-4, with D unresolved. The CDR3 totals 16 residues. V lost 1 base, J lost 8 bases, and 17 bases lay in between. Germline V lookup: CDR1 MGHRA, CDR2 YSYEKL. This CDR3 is CASSQGWRWDQEKLFF. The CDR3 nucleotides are TGCGCCAGCAGCCAAGGTTGGAGGTGGGATCAAGAAAAACTGTTTTTT.

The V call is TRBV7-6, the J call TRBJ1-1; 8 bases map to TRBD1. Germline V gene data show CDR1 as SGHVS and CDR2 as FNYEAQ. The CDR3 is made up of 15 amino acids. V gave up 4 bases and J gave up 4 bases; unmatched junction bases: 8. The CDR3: CASSSGQGGGTEAFF. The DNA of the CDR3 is TGTGCCAGCAGCTCAGGACAGGGAGGAGGCACTGAAGCTTTCTTT.

CDR3 bases: TGTGCCAGCTCACTCCGGGACAGGAATTCACCCCTCCACTTT. Protein sequence: CASSLRDRNSPLHF. This sequence joins TRBV18 and TRBJ1-6, with 8 bases identical to TRBD1. This CDR3 contains 14 residues. Germline V gene sequence: CDR1 KGHSH, CDR2 LQKENI. V trimming: 4 bases; J trimming: 7 bases; junction bases outside the gene matches: 3. Based on the CDR3 plus reference TRBV18 and TRBJ1-6, the full variable domain is NAGVMQNPRHLVRRRGQEARLRCSPMKGHSHVYWYRQLPEEGLKFMVYLQKENIIDESGMPKERFSAEFPKEGPSILRIQQVVRGDSAAYFCASSLRDRNSPLHFGNGTRLTVT.

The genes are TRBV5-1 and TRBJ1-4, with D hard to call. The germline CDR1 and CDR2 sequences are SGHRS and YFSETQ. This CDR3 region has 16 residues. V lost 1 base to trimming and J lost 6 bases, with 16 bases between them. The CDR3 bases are TGCGCCAGCAGCTTGCATAGCGGGGATTTTGATGAAAAACTGTTTTTT. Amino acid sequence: CASSLHSGDFDEKLFF. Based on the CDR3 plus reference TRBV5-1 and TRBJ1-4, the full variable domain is KAGVTQTPRYLIKTRGQQVTLSCSPISGHRSVSWYQQTPGQGLQFLFEYFSETQRNKGNFPGRFSGRQFSNSRSEMNVSTLELGDSALYLCASSLHSGDFDEKLFFGSGTQLSVL.

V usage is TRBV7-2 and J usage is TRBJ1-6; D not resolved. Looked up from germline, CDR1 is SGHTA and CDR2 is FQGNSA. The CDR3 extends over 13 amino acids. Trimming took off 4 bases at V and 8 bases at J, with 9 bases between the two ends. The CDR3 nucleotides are TGTGCCAGCAGCTCGGGCCGAGATTCACCCCTCCACTTT. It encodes CASSSGRDSPLHF.

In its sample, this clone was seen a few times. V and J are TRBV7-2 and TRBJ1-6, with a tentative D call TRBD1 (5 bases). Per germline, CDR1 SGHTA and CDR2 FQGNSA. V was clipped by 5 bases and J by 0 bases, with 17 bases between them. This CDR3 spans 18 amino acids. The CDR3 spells CASSRAVAGSSYNSPLHF. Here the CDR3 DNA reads TGTGCCAGCAGCCGAGCGGTAGCAGGGAGCTCCTATAATTCACCCCTCCACTTT. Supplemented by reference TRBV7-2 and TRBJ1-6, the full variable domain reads GAGVSQSPSNKVTEKGKDVELRCDPISGHTALYWYRQSLGQGLEFLIYFQGNSAPDKSGLPSDRFSAERTGGSVSTLTIQRTQQEDSAVYLCASSRAVAGSSYNSPLHFGNGTRLTVT.

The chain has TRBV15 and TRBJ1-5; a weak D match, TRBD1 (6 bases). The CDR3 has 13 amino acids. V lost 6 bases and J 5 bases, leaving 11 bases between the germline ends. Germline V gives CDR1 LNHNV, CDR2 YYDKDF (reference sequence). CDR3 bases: TGTGCCACCAGGGCAGGGGTGCATCAGCCCCAGCATTTT. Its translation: CATRAGVHQPQHF. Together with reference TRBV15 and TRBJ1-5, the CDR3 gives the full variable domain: DAMVIQNPRYQVTQFGKPVTLSCSQTLNHNVMYWYQQKSSQAPKLLFHYYDKDFNNEADTPDNFQSRRPNTSFCFLDIRSPGLGDTAMYLCATRAGVHQPQHFGDGTRLSIL.

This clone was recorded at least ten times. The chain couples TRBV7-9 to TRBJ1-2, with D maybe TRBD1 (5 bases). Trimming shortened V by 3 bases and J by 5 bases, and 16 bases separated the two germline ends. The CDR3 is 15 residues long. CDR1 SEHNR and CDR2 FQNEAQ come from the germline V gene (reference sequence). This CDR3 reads CASSFADSLRYGYTF. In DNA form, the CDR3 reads TGTGCCAGCAGCTTCGCCGACAGCCTTCGGTATGGCTACACCTTC.

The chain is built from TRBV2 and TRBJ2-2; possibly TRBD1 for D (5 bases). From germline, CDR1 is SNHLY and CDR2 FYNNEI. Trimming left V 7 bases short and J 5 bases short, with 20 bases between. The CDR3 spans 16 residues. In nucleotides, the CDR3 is TGTGCCAGCAAGTCCAAGAGCAGGGCAAAGACCGGGGAGCTGTTTTTT. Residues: CASKSKSRAKTGELFF.